A single sample gave rise to the 29 T cell receptor beta chains below, sequenced in a study of control samples from healthy donors and cancer patients. Produced via immunoSEQ multiplex PCR; TCRdb's table is partial and in-frame only. The sample consists of over 200,000 clones, over 75% of them appearing once. Source material: PBMCs. The origin of the receptors is a woman aged 55 to 70 with lung cancer.

V is TRBV28 and J is TRBJ1-6, with D maybe TRBD1 (6 bases). The CDR3 extends over 15 amino acids. The germline V gene encodes CDR1 MDHEN and CDR2 SYDVKM. The germline V and J ends were trimmed by 5 bases and 13 bases, with 21 bases remaining between them. The CDR3 bases are TGTGCCAGCAGTGGGGGCGGGGGGCGCATCTTCCCCCTCCACTTT. The encoded protein is CASSGGGGRIFPLHF.

The rearrangement uses TRBV25-1 and TRBJ1-2, with TRBD1 matching over 8 bases. CDR3 length equals 16 residues. The V gene end was trimmed by 4 bases and the J gene end by 2 bases; junction bases not matched to a gene: 9. Looked up from germline, CDR1 is MGHDK and CDR2 is SYGVNS. The CDR3 nucleotides read TGTGCCAGCAGTGGGCTCCAGGGACAGGCGAACTATGGCTACACCTTC. Translating it yields CASSGLQGQANYGYTF.

V gene TRBV6-5 combines with J gene TRBJ2-4, with 9 bases aligning to TRBD2. CDR3 size: 15 residues. The V and J ends lost 8 bases and 7 bases, in that order; junction bases with no gene match: 12. Germline V CDR1 and CDR2: MNHEY, SVGAGI. In DNA, the CDR3 is TGTGCCAGCTTCGGCGGGAGGGCAGGATGGAACATTCAGTACTTC. Residues: CASFGGRAGWNIQYF.

Details on this clone: Other nucleotide sequences in the sample specify the same CDR3. This CDR3 is CASSLGQGGDTQYF. The CDR3 DNA reads as TGCGCCAGCAGCTTAGGACAGGGAGGAGATACGCAGTATTTT. The rearrangement joins TRBV5-1 to TRBJ2-3, with TRBD1 matching 8 bases. J lost 5 bases, V lost 2 bases, and 4 bases had no gene match. Germline V gene data show CDR1 as SGHRS and CDR2 as YFSETQ. CDR3 length: 14 amino acids. The full variable domain, its missing parts supplied by reference TRBV5-1 and TRBJ2-3, is KAGVTQTPRYLIKTRGQQVTLSCSPISGHRSVSWYQQTPGQGLQFLFEYFSETQRNKGNFPGRFSGRQFSNSRSEMNVSTLELGDSALYLCASSLGQGGDTQYFGPGTRLTVL.

The table lists this clone with a few counts. The chain combines TRBV5-4 with TRBJ1-6; possibly TRBD1 for D (5 bases). The CDR3 consists of 17 residues. Germline lookup yields CDR1 SGHNT and CDR2 YYREEE (reference sequence). V lost 4 bases to trimming and J lost 0 bases, with 14 bases between them. The CDR3 loop is CASSPAVGGSYNSPLHF. The CDR3, as DNA: TGTGCCAGCAGCCCAGCGGTGGGGGGCTCCTATAATTCACCCCTCCACTTT.

This chain links TRBV2 with TRBJ2-6, with D possibly TRBD1 on 9 matching bases. V was trimmed by 4 bases and J by 0 bases, leaving 16 bases between them. The CDR3 is 18 amino acids. Germline V gene sequence: CDR1 SNHLY, CDR2 FYNNEI. The CDR3 DNA reads as TGTGCCAGCAGTGTAGCGGGACAGGGACTCTCTGGGGCCAACGTCCTGACTTTC. Translating gives CASSVAGQGLSGANVLTF.

J is TRBJ2-6 and V is TRBV25-1; D remains unclear. The CDR3 contains 16 residues. The V gene's germline CDR1 is MGHDK and CDR2 SYGVNS. Trimming shortened V by 3 bases and J by 0 bases, and 9 bases separated the two germline ends. CDR3 nucleotides: TGTGCCAGCAGTGACAGACGTTCCTCTGGGGCCAACGTCCTGACTTTC. This gives the protein CASSDRRSSGANVLTF.

J is TRBJ2-1 and V is TRBV5-4, with TRBD2 identical over 11 bases. The CDR3 covers 15 residues. Trimming removed 4 bases from V and 6 bases from J; junction bases left unmatched: 6. Per the germline V gene, CDR1 is SGHNT and CDR2 is YYREEE (reference sequence). As DNA, the CDR3 is TGTGCCAGCAGCCCGGTAGCGGGGGGGCTCAATGAGCAGTTCTTC. The encoded protein is CASSPVAGGLNEQFF.

This chain joins TRBV20-1 and TRBJ2-7; TRBD2 matches 9 bases. Germline-derived CDR1 and CDR2 are DFQATT and SNEGSKA (reference sequence). The CDR3 has 14 residues. Unmatched junction bases numbered 8, after V lost 3 bases and J lost 5 bases. The CDR3 is CSASLAGVSHEQYF. The CDR3 nucleotides are TGCAGTGCTAGTTTAGCGGGAGTATCCCACGAGCAGTACTTC.

This chain connects TRBV18 to TRBJ2-1; 9 bases align to TRBD2. Germline CDR1 is KGHSH and CDR2 is LQKENI. The J segment lost 7 bases and the V segment lost 2 bases, leaving 12 bases of the junction unmatched. This CDR3 comprises 17 residues. The CDR3 DNA reads as TGTGCCAGCTCACCAAAGCGGGCGGGAGGGCCTGGGAATGAGCAGTTCTTC. Its translation: CASSPKRAGGPGNEQFF.

The CDR3 bases are TGTGCCAGCAGTAGGTGGGAGTTAGGCACCGGGGAGCTGTTTTTT. Translation gives CASSRWELGTGELFF. This chain connects TRBV2 to TRBJ2-2, with a possible D match to TRBD2 (5 bases). Germline V CDR1 and CDR2: SNHLY, FYNNEI. V dropped 5 bases and J dropped 4 bases, with 14 bases sitting between them. CDR3 length equals 15 residues.

The V and J genes are TRBV6-5 and TRBJ2-3; no reliable D call. Germline V gene lookup returns CDR1 MNHEY and CDR2 SVGAGI. V was trimmed by 6 bases and J by 4 bases, leaving 8 bases between them. The length of the CDR3 is 12 residues. The CDR3 nucleotides are TGTGCCAGCAGCCCGAGCGCAGATACGCAGTATTTT. This codes for CASSPSADTQYF.

The sample holds a few counts of this clone. The rearrangement joins TRBV5-4 to TRBJ2-5; D gene ambiguous. Trimming took off 4 bases at V and 3 bases at J, with 13 bases between the two ends. Per germline, CDR1 SGHNT and CDR2 YYREEE (reference sequence). CDR3 size: 14 residues. The CDR3 sequence: CASSVYAQEETQYF. The CDR3 nucleotides read TGTGCCAGCAGCGTCTACGCGCAAGAAGAGACCCAGTACTTC.

This chain connects TRBV4-1 to TRBJ2-7; a weak D match, TRBD2 (5 bases). CDR3 size: 15 residues. Trimming cost V 2 bases and J 2 bases, with 13 bases left between them. Germline CDR1 MGHRA, CDR2 YSYEKL. The DNA of the CDR3 is TGCGCCAGCAGCCAAAGGTGGGAGTCCCCCTACGAGCAGTACTTC. Translated: CASSQRWESPYEQYF.

This clone was seen only once. The chain joins TRBV5-4 to TRBJ2-1; tentative D call: TRBD1 (6 bases). Germline values: CDR1 SGHNT, CDR2 YYREEE (reference sequence). Trimming removed 2 bases from V and 3 bases from J, with 9 bases in between. The CDR3 is 14 residues long. The CDR3 nucleotides read TGTGCCAGCAGCTTTGGACAGATCTACAATGAGCAGTTCTTC. This sequence encodes CASSFGQIYNEQFF.

The V and J genes are TRBV11-3 and TRBJ2-6, with D perhaps matching TRBD1 (6 bases). The CDR3 sequence is 18 residues long. CDR1 and CDR2 from the germline V gene are SGHNT and YENEEA. The V end lost 4 bases, the J end lost 2 bases, and 18 bases lay between the germline ends. CDR3 residues: CASSSTQAGATGANVLTF. CDR3 in DNA: TGTGCCAGCAGCTCTACGCAAGCAGGGGCCACTGGGGCCAACGTCCTGACTTTC.

V usage is TRBV27 and J usage is TRBJ2-7; D assignment may be TRBD1 or TRBD2 (6 bases each). The CDR3 runs 15 residues. Per germline, CDR1 MNHEY and CDR2 SMNVEV (reference sequence). Trimming removed 5 bases at V and 1 base at J, with 15 bases between. In DNA form, the CDR3 reads TGTGCCAGCAGTCGAGGGGGAGGAGGTTCCTACGAGCAGTACTTC. It encodes CASSRGGGGSYEQYF.

The V and J genes are TRBV3-1 (or the pseudogene TRBV3-2) and TRBJ2-7; TRBD2 matches at 7 bases. The CDR3 is 17 residues long. V was pared by 0 bases and J by 6 bases, with 14 bases of the junction left unmatched. The germline V gene has CDR1 LGHDT and CDR2 YNNKEL (reference sequence). CDR3: CASSQDGARTGGGEQYF. The DNA of the CDR3 is TGTGCCAGCAGCCAAGACGGCGCAAGGACCGGCGGGGGCGAGCAGTACTTC.

The chain is built from TRBV14 and TRBJ2-1; 8 nucleotides align to TRBD1. The germline V gene encodes CDR1 SGHDN and CDR2 FVKESK. The CDR3 contains 12 residues. J was trimmed by 15 bases and V by 6 bases; bases with no gene match: 10. CDR3 DNA sequence: TGTGCCAGCAGTCTCTATGGACAGGGCTCGTTCTTC. Encoded protein: CASSLYGQGSFF.

The chain has TRBV6-6 and TRBJ1-5; D is ambiguous. The germline V gene has CDR1 MNHNY and CDR2 SVGAGI (reference sequence). The V and J ends lost 0 bases and 5 bases respectively, with 11 bases between them. This CDR3 is built from 15 residues. CDR3 sequence (DNA): TGTGCCAGCAGTTACTCGAAACTTGGCTATCAGCCCCAGCATTTT. This translates into CASSYSKLGYQPQHF.

The chain employs TRBV7-8 and TRBJ2-5; no firm D call. From germline, CDR1 is SGHVS and CDR2 FQNEAQ. Trimming stripped 6 bases from V and 5 bases from J, with 10 bases between. This CDR3 is built from 12 residues. Here the CDR3 DNA reads TGTGCCAGCAGATATAGCACCGAGACCCAGTACTTC. The encoded protein is CASRYSTETQYF.

The rearrangement uses TRBV2 and TRBJ1-6, with D unresolved. This CDR3 region has 13 residues. Trimming took 4 bases from V and 7 from J, leaving 8 bases between them. Germline CDR1 and CDR2: SNHLY and FYNNEI. The chain's CDR3 is CASSAAANSPLHF. DNA of the CDR3: TGTGCCAGCAGTGCTGCGGCCAATTCACCCCTCCACTTT.

V usage is TRBV7-3 and J usage is TRBJ1-6, with D tentatively TRBD1 (6 bases). From germline, CDR1 is SGHTA and CDR2 FQGTGA. The CDR3 has 14 residues. V was cut by 5 bases and J by 7 bases, with 12 bases left in between. CDR3 protein: CASSTGQRNSPLHF. The CDR3 bases are TGTGCCAGCAGCACAGGACAGAGGAATTCACCCCTCCACTTT. The variable domain in full, with the rest retrieved from reference TRBV7-3 and TRBJ1-6, is GAGVSQTPSNKVTEKGKYVELRCDPISGHTALYWYRQSLGQGPEFLIYFQGTGAADDSGLPNDRFFAVRPEGSVSTLKIQRTERGDSAVYLCASSTGQRNSPLHFGNGTRLTVT.

The J gene is TRBJ1-2, the V gene TRBV5-6, with 9 bases fitting TRBD1. V gave up 4 bases and J gave up 5 bases; unmatched junction bases: 6. In germline, CDR1 is SGHDT, CDR2 YYEEEE. The CDR3 has 14 residues. This chain's CDR3 is CASSTGQGGYGYTF. The CDR3 DNA sequence: TGTGCCAGCAGCACGGGACAGGGCGGATATGGCTACACCTTC.

The V gene is TRBV6-5, the J gene TRBJ1-2, with a weak D call TRBD1 (6 bases). Trimming pared 7 bases from V and 8 bases from J, leaving 14 bases between. In germline, CDR1 is MNHEY, CDR2 SVGAGI. CDR3 length: 12 residues. CDR3 nucleotide sequence: TGTGCCAGCATGAGGCCGACAGGAGGCTACACCTTC. Translation gives CASMRPTGGYTF.

The gene calls are TRBV24-1 and TRBJ2-3, with D possibly TRBD2 on 5 matching bases. CDR1 and CDR2 (germline): KGHDR, SFDVKD. This CDR3 comprises 15 residues. Trimming stripped 3 bases from V and 1 base from J, with 10 bases between. The CDR3 DNA reads TGTGCCACCAGTGATCGGGGAGCGGGCACAGATACGCAGTATTTT. Protein: CATSDRGAGTDTQYF.

Comment on this clone: In the same sample, other DNA sequences code for this CDR3. The chain employs TRBV11-3 and TRBJ2-1, with 8 nucleotides matching TRBD2. With V trimmed by 2 bases and J by 0 bases, 0 bases remained unmatched. CDR1 SGHNT and CDR2 YENEEA come from the germline V gene. This CDR3 has 15 residues. In nucleotides, the CDR3 is TGTGCCAGCAGCTTAAGCGGGGGCTCCTACAATGAGCAGTTCTTC. Translation: CASSLSGGSYNEQFF.

This chain uses TRBV5-1 with TRBJ2-1; 9 bases match TRBD1. The germline CDR1 and CDR2 sequences are SGHRS and YFSETQ. V was pared by 7 bases and J by 7 bases, with 6 bases of the junction left unmatched. This CDR3 has 13 amino acids. The CDR3 loop reads CASGQGSSNEQFF. The CDR3 DNA reads as TGCGCCAGCGGACAGGGGAGTAGTAATGAGCAGTTCTTC.

V and J are TRBV10-3 and TRBJ2-1; no clear D gene. V was trimmed by 10 bases and J by 2 bases, leaving 21 bases between them. Germline V gene sequence: CDR1 ENHRY, CDR2 SYGVKD. The CDR3 extends over 16 amino acids. CDR3 coding DNA: TGTGCCACCAAAGACGGCTCGGCGGACGCCTACAATGAGCAGTTCTTC. This gives the protein CATKDGSADAYNEQFF.